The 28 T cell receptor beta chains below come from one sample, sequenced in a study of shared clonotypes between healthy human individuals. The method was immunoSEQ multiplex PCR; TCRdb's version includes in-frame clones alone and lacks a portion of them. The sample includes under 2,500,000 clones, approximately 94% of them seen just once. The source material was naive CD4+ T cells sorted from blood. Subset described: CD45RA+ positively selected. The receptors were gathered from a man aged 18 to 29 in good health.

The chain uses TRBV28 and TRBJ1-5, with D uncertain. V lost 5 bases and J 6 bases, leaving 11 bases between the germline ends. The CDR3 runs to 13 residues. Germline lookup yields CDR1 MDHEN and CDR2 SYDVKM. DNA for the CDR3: TGTGCCAGCAGTAGCGGTGACCGTCAGCCCCAGCATTTT. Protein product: CASSSGDRQPQHF. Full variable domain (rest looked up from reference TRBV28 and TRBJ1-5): DVKVTQSSRYLVKRTGEKVFLECVQDMDHENMFWYRQDPGLGLRLIYFSYDVKMKEKGDIPEGYSVSREKKERFSLILESASTNQTSMYLCASSSGDRQPQHFGDGTRLSIL.

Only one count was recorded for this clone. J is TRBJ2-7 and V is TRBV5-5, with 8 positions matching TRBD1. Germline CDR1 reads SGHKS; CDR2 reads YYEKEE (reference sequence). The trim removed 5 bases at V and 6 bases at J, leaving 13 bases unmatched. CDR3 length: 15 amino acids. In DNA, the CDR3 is TGTGCCAGCAGACGTGGCCGGGACAGGATTGGCGAGCAGTACTTC. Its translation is CASRRGRDRIGEQYF. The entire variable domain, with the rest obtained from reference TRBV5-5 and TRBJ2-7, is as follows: DAGVTQSPTHLIKTRGQQVTLRCSPISGHKSVSWYQQVLGQGPQFIFQYYEKEERGRGNFPDRFSARQFPNYSSELNVNALLLGDSALYLCASRRGRDRIGEQYFGPGTRLTVT.

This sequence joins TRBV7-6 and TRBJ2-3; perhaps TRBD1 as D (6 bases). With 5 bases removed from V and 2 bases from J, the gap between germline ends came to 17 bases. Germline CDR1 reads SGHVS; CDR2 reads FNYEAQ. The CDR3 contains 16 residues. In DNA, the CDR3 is TGTGCCAGCAGCCCGACCCCGACAGGACCCACAGATACGCAGTATTTT. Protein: CASSPTPTGPTDTQYF.

The DNA of the CDR3 is TGTGCCAGTAGTGCACAGGGATTCAGCCCGTTCTTC. Its translation: CASSAQGFSPFF. V is TRBV19 and J is TRBJ2-1; D perhaps matches TRBD1 (6 bases). Looked up from germline, CDR1 is LNHDA and CDR2 is SQIVND (reference sequence). V was pared by 5 bases and J by 15 bases, with 17 bases between. This CDR3 comprises 12 residues.

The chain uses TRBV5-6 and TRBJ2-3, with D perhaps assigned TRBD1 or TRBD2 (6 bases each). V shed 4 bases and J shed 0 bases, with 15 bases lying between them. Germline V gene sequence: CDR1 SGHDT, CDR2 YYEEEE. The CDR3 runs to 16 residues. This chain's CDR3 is CASSIRGAGSTDTQYF. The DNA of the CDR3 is TGTGCCAGCAGCATAAGGGGGGCTGGGAGCACAGATACGCAGTATTTT.

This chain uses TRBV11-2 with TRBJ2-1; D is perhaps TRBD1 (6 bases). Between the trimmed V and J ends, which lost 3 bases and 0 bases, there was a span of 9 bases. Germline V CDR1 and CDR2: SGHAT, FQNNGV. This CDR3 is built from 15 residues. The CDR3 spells CASSLDRGSYNEQFF. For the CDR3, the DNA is TGTGCCAGCAGCTTGGACAGAGGCTCCTACAATGAGCAGTTCTTC.

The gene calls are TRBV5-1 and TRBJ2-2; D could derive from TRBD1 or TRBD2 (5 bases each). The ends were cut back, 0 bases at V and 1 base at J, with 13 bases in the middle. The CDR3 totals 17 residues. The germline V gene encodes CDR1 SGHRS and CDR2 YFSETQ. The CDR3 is CASSLARGDWNTGELFF. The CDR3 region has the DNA TGCGCCAGCAGCTTGGCCCGAGGGGATTGGAACACCGGGGAGCTGTTTTTT.

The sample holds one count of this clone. In DNA form, the CDR3 reads TGCGCCAGCAGCCAAGAAGAGAAGGGACTCAGATACAATGAGCAGTTCTTC. This sequence encodes CASSQEEKGLRYNEQFF. The rearrangement links TRBV4-1 to TRBJ2-1; possibly TRBD2 for D (6 bases). The V end was cut by 0 bases, the J end by 4 bases, with 16 bases between. The CDR3 is 17 amino acids. Germline V gene data show CDR1 as MGHRA and CDR2 as YSYEKL.

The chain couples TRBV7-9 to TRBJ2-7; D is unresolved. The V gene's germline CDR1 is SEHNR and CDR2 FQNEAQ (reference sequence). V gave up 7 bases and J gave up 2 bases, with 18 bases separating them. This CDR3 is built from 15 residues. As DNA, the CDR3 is TGTGCCAGCAACAAAGAGGTTCTGGGGACCTACGAGCAGTACTTC. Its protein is CASNKEVLGTYEQYF.

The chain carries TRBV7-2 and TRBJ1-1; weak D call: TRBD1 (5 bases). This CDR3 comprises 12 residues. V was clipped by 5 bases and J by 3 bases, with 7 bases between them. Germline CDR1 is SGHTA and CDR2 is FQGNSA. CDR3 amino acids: CASSGGYTEAFF. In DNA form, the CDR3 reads TGTGCCAGCAGCGGGGGGTACACTGAAGCTTTCTTT. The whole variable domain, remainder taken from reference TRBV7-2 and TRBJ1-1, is GAGVSQSPSNKVTEKGKDVELRCDPISGHTALYWYRQSLGQGLEFLIYFQGNSAPDKSGLPSDRFSAERTGGSVSTLTIQRTQQEDSAVYLCASSGGYTEAFFGQGTRLTVV.

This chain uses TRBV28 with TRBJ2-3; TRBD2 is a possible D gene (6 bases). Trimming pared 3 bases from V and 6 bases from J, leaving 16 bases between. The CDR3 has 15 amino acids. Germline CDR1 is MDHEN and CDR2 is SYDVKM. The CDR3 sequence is CASSFGGPPEDTQYF. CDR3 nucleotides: TGTGCCAGCAGTTTCGGGGGACCGCCGGAGGATACGCAGTATTTT.

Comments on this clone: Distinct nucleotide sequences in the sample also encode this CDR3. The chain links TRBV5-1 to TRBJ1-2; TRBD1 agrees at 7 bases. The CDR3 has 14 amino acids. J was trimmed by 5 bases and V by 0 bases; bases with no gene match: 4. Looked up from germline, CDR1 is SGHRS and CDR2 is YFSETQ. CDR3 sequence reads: CASSLAGTDYGYTF. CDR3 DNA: TGCGCCAGCAGCTTGGCCGGGACAGATTATGGCTACACCTTC.

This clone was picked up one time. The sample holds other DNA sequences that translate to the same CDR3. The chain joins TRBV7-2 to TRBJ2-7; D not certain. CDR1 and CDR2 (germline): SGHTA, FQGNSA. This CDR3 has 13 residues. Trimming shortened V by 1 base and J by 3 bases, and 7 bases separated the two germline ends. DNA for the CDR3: TGTGCCAGCAGCTTAGGCCAGATCTACGAGCAGTACTTC. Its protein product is CASSLGQIYEQYF.

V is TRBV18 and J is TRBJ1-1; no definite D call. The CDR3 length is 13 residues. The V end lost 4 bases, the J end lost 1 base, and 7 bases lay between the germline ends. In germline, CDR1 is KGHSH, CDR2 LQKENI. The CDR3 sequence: CASSRNQNTEAFF. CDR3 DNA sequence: TGTGCCAGCTCACGTAACCAGAACACTGAAGCTTTCTTT.

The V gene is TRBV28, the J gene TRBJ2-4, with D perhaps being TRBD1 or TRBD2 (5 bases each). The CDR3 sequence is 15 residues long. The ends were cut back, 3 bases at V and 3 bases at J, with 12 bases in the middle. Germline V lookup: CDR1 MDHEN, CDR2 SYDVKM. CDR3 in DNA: TGTGCCAGCAGTTTTGCAGGGACCGGCAAAAACATTCAGTACTTC. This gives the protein CASSFAGTGKNIQYF.

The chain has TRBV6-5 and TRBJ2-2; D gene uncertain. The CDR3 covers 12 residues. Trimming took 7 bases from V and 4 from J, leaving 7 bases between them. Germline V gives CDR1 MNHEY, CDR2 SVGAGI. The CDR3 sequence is CASKTGTGELFF. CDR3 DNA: TGTGCCAGCAAGACGGGCACCGGGGAGCTGTTTTTT.

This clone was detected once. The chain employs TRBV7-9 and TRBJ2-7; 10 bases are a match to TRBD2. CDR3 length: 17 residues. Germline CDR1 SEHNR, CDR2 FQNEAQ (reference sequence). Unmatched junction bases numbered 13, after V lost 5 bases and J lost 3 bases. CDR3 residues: CASSRQTLAGAHYEQYF. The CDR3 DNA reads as TGTGCCAGCAGCCGGCAGACCCTAGCGGGGGCGCACTACGAGCAGTACTTC.

Written as DNA, the CDR3 is TGTGCCAGCAGTGTCCAGAATTCACCCCTCCACTTT. Translation: CASSVQNSPLHF. The chain has TRBV6-1 and TRBJ1-6; D is uncertain. Germline loops: CDR1 MNHNS, CDR2 SASEGT. Trimming took 4 bases from V and 7 from J, leaving 5 bases between them. CDR3 size: 12 residues.

CDR3 amino acids: CASSQDGLFGYTF. CDR3 bases: TGTGCCAGCAGCCAAGACGGCCTTTTCGGCTACACCTTC. The V gene is TRBV14, the J gene TRBJ1-2, with D unclear. Germline V gives CDR1 SGHDN, CDR2 FVKESK. V lost 0 bases to trimming and J lost 8 bases, with 10 bases between them. The CDR3 length is 13 residues.

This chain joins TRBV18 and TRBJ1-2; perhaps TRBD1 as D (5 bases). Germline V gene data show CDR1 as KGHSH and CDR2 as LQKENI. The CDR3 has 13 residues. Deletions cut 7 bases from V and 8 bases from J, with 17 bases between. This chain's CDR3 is CASFPGQGGGYTF. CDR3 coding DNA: TGTGCCAGCTTCCCGGGGCAGGGCGGCGGCTACACCTTC.

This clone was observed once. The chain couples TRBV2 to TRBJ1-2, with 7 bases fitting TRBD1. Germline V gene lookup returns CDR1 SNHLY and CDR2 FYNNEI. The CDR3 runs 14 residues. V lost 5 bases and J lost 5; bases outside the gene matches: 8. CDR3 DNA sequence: TGTGCCAGCAGTACAGGCCAGGGGGTTTATGGCTACACCTTC. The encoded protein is CASSTGQGVYGYTF.

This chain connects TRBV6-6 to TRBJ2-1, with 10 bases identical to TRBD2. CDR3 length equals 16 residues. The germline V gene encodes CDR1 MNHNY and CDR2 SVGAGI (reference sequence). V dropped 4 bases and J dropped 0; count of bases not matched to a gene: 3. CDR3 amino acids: CASSLRTSGSYNEQFF. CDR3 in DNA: TGTGCCAGCAGTTTGAGGACTAGCGGCTCCTACAATGAGCAGTTCTTC.

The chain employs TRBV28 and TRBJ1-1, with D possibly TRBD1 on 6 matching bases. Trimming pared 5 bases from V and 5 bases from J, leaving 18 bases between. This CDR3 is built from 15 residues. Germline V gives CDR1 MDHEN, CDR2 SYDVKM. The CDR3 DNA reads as TGTGCCAGCAGTGCCAGTGGGGGGCGTAAAACTGAAGCTTTCTTT. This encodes CASSASGGRKTEAFF.

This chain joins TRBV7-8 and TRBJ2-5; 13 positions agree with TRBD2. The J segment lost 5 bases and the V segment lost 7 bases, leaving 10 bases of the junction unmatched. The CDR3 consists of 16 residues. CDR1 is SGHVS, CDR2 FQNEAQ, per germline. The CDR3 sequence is CASTRGTSGAVETQYF. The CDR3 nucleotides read TGTGCCAGCACCCGAGGGACTAGCGGGGCCGTGGAGACCCAGTACTTC. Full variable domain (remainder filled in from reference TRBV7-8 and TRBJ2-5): GAGVSQSPRYKVAKRGQDVALRCDPISGHVSLFWYQQALGQGPEFLTYFQNEAQLDKSGLPSDRFFAERPEGSVSTLKIQRTQQEDSAVYLCASTRGTSGAVETQYFGPGTRLLVL.

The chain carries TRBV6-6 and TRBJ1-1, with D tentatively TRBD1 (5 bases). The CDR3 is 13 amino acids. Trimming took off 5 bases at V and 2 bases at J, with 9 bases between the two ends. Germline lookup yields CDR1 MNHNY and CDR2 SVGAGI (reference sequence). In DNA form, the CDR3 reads TGTGCCAGCAGTCACCAGGGAAACACTGAAGCTTTCTTT. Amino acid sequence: CASSHQGNTEAFF.

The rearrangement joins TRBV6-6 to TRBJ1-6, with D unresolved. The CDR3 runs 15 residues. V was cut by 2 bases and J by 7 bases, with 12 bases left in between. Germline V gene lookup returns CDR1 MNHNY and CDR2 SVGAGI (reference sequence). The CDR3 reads CASSYRTYENSPLHF. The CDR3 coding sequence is TGTGCCAGCAGTTACCGGACCTATGAGAATTCACCCCTCCACTTT.

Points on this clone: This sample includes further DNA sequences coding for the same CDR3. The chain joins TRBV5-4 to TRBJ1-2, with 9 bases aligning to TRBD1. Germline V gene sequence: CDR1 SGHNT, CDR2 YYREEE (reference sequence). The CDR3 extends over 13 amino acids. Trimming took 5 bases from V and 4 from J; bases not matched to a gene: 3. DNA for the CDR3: TGTGCCAGCAGGGACAGGGGCCCCTATGGCTACACCTTC. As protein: CASRDRGPYGYTF.

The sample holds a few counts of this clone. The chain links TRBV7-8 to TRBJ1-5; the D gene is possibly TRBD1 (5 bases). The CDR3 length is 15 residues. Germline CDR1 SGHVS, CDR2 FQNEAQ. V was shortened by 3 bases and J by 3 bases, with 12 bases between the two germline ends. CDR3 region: CASSLGGGVNQPQHF. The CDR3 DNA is TGTGCCAGCAGCTTGGGGGGTGGTGTCAATCAGCCCCAGCATTTT.